These T cell receptor beta chains were read from a single sample in a study of monozygotic twins with cystic fibrosis. Some clones are missing from TCRdb's copy, which holds only in-frame ones; the method was immunoSEQ multiplex PCR. This table has 30,000 to 40,000 clones, approximately 72% appearing once. The sequenced sample was blood. Receptor source: a girl aged 5-17 years with cystic fibrosis. Each CDR3 is given with its conserved first and last residue. The order of the fields is CDR3 length, D gene, J gene, V gene, CDR3 DNA, CDR3 protein. D genes are given only for firm matches.

CDR3 length: 14; D gene: NA; J gene: TRBJ2-7; V gene: TRBV25-1; CDR3 DNA: TGTGCCAGCAGTGGTTCCCCCAGCGGAGCTTCTCAGTACTTC; CDR3 protein: CASSGSPSGASQYF
CDR3 length: 14; D gene: NA; J gene: TRBJ2-1; V gene: TRBV5-1; CDR3 DNA: TGCGCCAGCAGCCCGGTCCCAGAAGGCCATGAGCAGTTCTTC; CDR3 protein: CASSPVPEGHEQFF
CDR3 length: 14; D gene: NA; J gene: TRBJ2-1; V gene: TRBV30; CDR3 DNA: TGTGCCTACATGGGACTGGGATCCTACAATGAGCAGTTCTTC; CDR3 protein: CAYMGLGSYNEQFF
CDR3 length: 12; D gene: NA; J gene: TRBJ1-1; V gene: TRBV11-1; CDR3 DNA: TGTGCCAGCAGCCCCCGGGGGACTGAAGCTTTCTTT; CDR3 protein: CASSPRGTEAFF
CDR3 length: 14; D gene: NA; J gene: TRBJ1-1; V gene: TRBV6-5; CDR3 DNA: TGTGCCAGCAGTTACCGGGAATGGAGCACTGAAGCTTTCTTT; CDR3 protein: CASSYREWSTEAFF
CDR3 length: 15; D gene: TRBD2; J gene: TRBJ2-3; V gene: TRBV27; CDR3 DNA: TGTGCCAGCAGTTTCCTAGCGGGAGGGCCGGATACGCAGTATTTT; CDR3 protein: CASSFLAGGPDTQYF
CDR3 length: 15; D gene: NA; J gene: TRBJ1-2; V gene: TRBV5-1; CDR3 DNA: TGCGCCAGCAGCTCCGGGACGGGGACTAACTATGGCTACACCTTC; CDR3 protein: CASSSGTGTNYGYTF
CDR3 length: 14; D gene: NA; J gene: TRBJ1-1; V gene: TRBV4-1; CDR3 DNA: TGCGCCAGCAGCCACGTGACAGCGAACACTGAAGCTTTCTTT; CDR3 protein: CASSHVTANTEAFF
CDR3 length: 17; D gene: NA; J gene: TRBJ1-3; V gene: TRBV5-1; CDR3 DNA: TGCGCCAGCAGCTTGAGACCTACCTTATCCTCTGGAAACACCATATATTTT; CDR3 protein: CASSLRPTLSSGNTIYF
CDR3 length: 14; D gene: TRBD1; J gene: TRBJ1-5; V gene: TRBV2; CDR3 DNA: TGTGCCAGCAGCGGGACAGGGCAAAGACAGCCCCAGCATTTT; CDR3 protein: CASSGTGQRQPQHF
CDR3 length: 14; D gene: NA; J gene: TRBJ2-5; V gene: TRBV18; CDR3 DNA: TGTGCCAGCTCACCACCATCTCTCTCGGGGACCCAGTACTTC; CDR3 protein: CASSPPSLSGTQYF
CDR3 length: 18; D gene: TRBD2; J gene: TRBJ2-2; V gene: TRBV9; CDR3 DNA: TGTGCCAGCAGCGTAGTCTCCCTAGCGGGAGGCCAGTTCGGGGAGCTGTTTTTT; CDR3 protein: CASSVVSLAGGQFGELFF
CDR3 length: 14; D gene: NA; J gene: TRBJ1-4; V gene: TRBV4-3; CDR3 DNA: TGCGCCAGCAGCACCCGGGCCCTTAATGAAAAACTGTTTTTT; CDR3 protein: CASSTRALNEKLFF
CDR3 length: 14; D gene: TRBD1; J gene: TRBJ1-5; V gene: TRBV5-8; CDR3 DNA: TGTGCCAGCAGCACCGGACAGGGCCGGCGGCCCCAGCATTTT; CDR3 protein: CASSTGQGRRPQHF
CDR3 length: 22; D gene: TRBD2; J gene: TRBJ2-1; V gene: TRBV27; CDR3 DNA: TGTGCCAGCAGTTTATTTCGACCGGGGTCTAGCGGGAGGCCGCGGGCCTTAAATGAGCAGTTCTTC; CDR3 protein: CASSLFRPGSSGRPRALNEQFF
CDR3 length: 13; D gene: NA; J gene: TRBJ2-4; V gene: TRBV30; CDR3 DNA: TGTGCCTGGAGTACGGACAGTTCTAACATTCAGTACTTC; CDR3 protein: CAWSTDSSNIQYF
CDR3 length: 13; D gene: NA; J gene: TRBJ2-4; V gene: TRBV30; CDR3 DNA: TGTGCCTGGAGTGTAGACAGCCAAAACATTCAGTACTTC; CDR3 protein: CAWSVDSQNIQYF
CDR3 length: 15; D gene: NA; J gene: TRBJ1-2; V gene: TRBV7-2; CDR3 DNA: TGTGCCAGCAGCCCTATTACTGGGGCTTCCTATGGCTACACCTTC; CDR3 protein: CASSPITGASYGYTF
CDR3 length: 16; D gene: NA; J gene: TRBJ2-2; V gene: TRBV15; CDR3 DNA: TGTGCCACCAGCAGAGTAAGCCGGGACCCCACCGGGGAGCTGTTTTTT; CDR3 protein: CATSRVSRDPTGELFF